This T cell receptor (beta chain) was identified in a study of cytomegalovirus exposure and HLA in healthy donors. Study overall: As released early, the data held around 80 million unique TCRs from HLA-typed donors.

Germline V gives CDR1 KGHSH, CDR2 LQKENI. Unmatched junction bases numbered 2, after V lost 8 bases and J lost 3 bases. This CDR3 has 12 residues. PCR used 60 Vbeta primers and 13 Jbeta primers. The table came from immunoSEQ multiplex PCR; TCRdb's copy has only in-frame clones and leaves some out. The table includes a few hundred thousand clones, roughly 80% detected once. Specimen: PBMCs. This clonotype was sampled from a man aged 25-45 years in good health and CMV-seronegative. V and J are TRBV18 and TRBJ2-7; 9 bases are a match to TRBD1. The CDR3 reads CASRQGGYEQYF. The CDR3 DNA sequence: TGTGCCAGCAGACAGGGGGGCTACGAGCAGTACTTC.